Below, 27 T cell receptor beta chains from the same sample are listed, as sequenced in a study of T cell repertoires in cytomegalovirus infection. TCRdb passed the reads through MiXCR, listing each CDR3 protein once. The table records hundreds of thousands of distinct CDR3 sequences, around 24% of them present only once. The sample was CD8+ T cells from PBMCs. These receptors originate from a human donor in good health (CMV status not recorded). Some clones in this sample may be carry-over from other donors' samples.

This clonotype has ten or more counts. V is TRBV29-1 and J is TRBJ2-1, with D maybe TRBD1 (6 bases). This CDR3 is 13 amino acids long. Trimming left V 6 bases short and J 0 bases short, with 9 bases between. Germline values: CDR1 SQVTM, CDR2 ANQGSEA. DNA for the CDR3: TGCAGCGTGACAGGTCTCTCCTACAATGAGCAGTTCTTC. Its translation is CSVTGLSYNEQFF.

The chain joins TRBV19 to TRBJ2-1, with 10 bases identical to TRBD2. This CDR3 has 16 residues. Germline CDR1 LNHDA, CDR2 SQIVND (reference sequence). J gave up 1 base and V 5 bases, and 5 bases lay outside the gene matches. The CDR3 DNA sequence: TGTGCCAGTAGTCACACTAGCGGGGTATCCTACAATGAGCAGTTCTTC. Translating gives CASSHTSGVSYNEQFF.

At least ten counts were recorded for this clonotype. The chain uses TRBV7-6 and TRBJ1-1, with 10 positions matching TRBD1. V lost 2 bases, J lost 5 bases, and 2 bases stayed unmatched. There are 14 residues in the CDR3. Germline CDR1 and CDR2: SGHVS and FNYEAQ. The DNA for the CDR3 is TGTGCCAGCAGCTTAATGGGACAGGGGACTGAAGCTTTCTTT. Translated, it gives CASSLMGQGTEAFF.

The CDR3 DNA reads as TGCGCCAGCAGCCAAGATAAGATTGTCCAGATGAACACTGAAGCTTTCTTT. This codes for CASSQDKIVQMNTEAFF. This sequence joins TRBV4-1 and TRBJ1-1; D call uncertain. This CDR3 spans 17 amino acids. Germline V gives CDR1 MGHRA, CDR2 YSYEKL. Trimming cost V 0 bases and J 0 bases, with 14 bases left between them.

This chain links TRBV18 with TRBJ1-2, with D tentatively TRBD1 (5 bases). The CDR3 runs to 16 residues. V gave up 3 bases and J gave up 0 bases, with 14 bases separating them. CDR1 and CDR2 (germline): KGHSH, LQKENI. This CDR3 is CASSPASRGSNYGYTF. CDR3 DNA: TGTGCCAGCTCACCGGCCAGCCGGGGCTCTAACTATGGCTACACCTTC.

This chain links TRBV10-3 with TRBJ2-5, with TRBD2 matching 12 bases. J was trimmed by 0 bases and V by 4 bases; bases with no gene match: 12. This CDR3 is built from 19 residues. Germline V lookup: CDR1 ENHRY, CDR2 SYGVKD. The CDR3 reads CAISGTSGVGGRYQETQYF. CDR3 sequence (DNA): TGTGCCATCAGTGGGACTAGCGGGGTGGGAGGTCGTTACCAAGAGACCCAGTACTTC.

This clonotype was observed a few times. The gene calls are TRBV7-9 and TRBJ1-2, with D unresolved. The CDR3 consists of 18 residues. The germline V and J ends were trimmed by 1 base and 0 bases, with 18 bases remaining between them. Germline CDR1 reads SEHNR; CDR2 reads FQNEAQ (reference sequence). CDR3 loop: CASSLGLSLQEPNYGYTF. CDR3 nucleotides: TGTGCCAGCAGCTTAGGTCTGTCATTGCAGGAACCTAACTATGGCTACACCTTC.

This clonotype was observed a few times. The rearrangement uses TRBV29-1 and TRBJ1-1, with TRBD1 matching 8 bases. This CDR3 contains 12 residues. V lost 3 bases to trimming and J lost 8 bases; unmatched junction nucleotides: 5. Germline lookup yields CDR1 SQVTM and CDR2 ANQGSEA. CDR3: CSVEGQATEAFF. As DNA, the CDR3 is TGCAGCGTTGAGGGACAGGCCACGGAAGCTTTCTTT.

This clonotype was observed a handful of times. The chain joins TRBV7-3 to TRBJ2-3; TRBD2 aligns across 10 bases. J was trimmed by 5 bases and V by 5 bases; bases with no gene match: 4. Germline V gene sequence: CDR1 SGHTA, CDR2 FQGTGA. The CDR3 sequence is 14 residues long. DNA for the CDR3: TGTGCCAGCAGCGAGCGGGGGGGCGGAGATACGCAGTATTTT. Its translation: CASSERGGGDTQYF.

This sequence joins TRBV20-1 and TRBJ1-6, with D hard to call. From germline, CDR1 is DFQATT and CDR2 SNEGSKA (reference sequence). With 0 bases removed from V and 8 bases from J, the gap between germline ends came to 17 bases. The CDR3 covers 16 residues. CDR3: CSARDRYFFADSPLHF. DNA of the CDR3: TGCAGTGCTAGAGATCGTTACTTTTTTGCGGATTCACCCCTCCACTTT.

The V and J genes are TRBV15 and TRBJ1-4; a possible D gene is TRBD1 (6 bases). V lost 1 base, J lost 7 bases, and 13 bases lay in between. Germline CDR1 reads LNHNV; CDR2 reads YYDKDF (reference sequence). The CDR3 runs 15 residues. The CDR3 DNA follows: TGTGCCACCAGCAGAGTGGGGGCATGGGGTGAAAAACTGTTTTTT. It encodes CATSRVGAWGEKLFF.

V is TRBV28 and J is TRBJ2-7; a weak D match, TRBD1 (6 bases). The V end lost 6 bases, the J end lost 2 bases, and 26 bases lay between the germline ends. The CDR3 runs 18 residues. Per germline, CDR1 MDHEN and CDR2 SYDVKM. The CDR3 here is CASRPAGVPVLPPYEQYF. The CDR3 DNA reads TGTGCCAGCAGACCGGCAGGGGTACCCGTTTTGCCCCCCTACGAGCAGTACTTC. Full variable domain (rest looked up from reference TRBV28 and TRBJ2-7): DVKVTQSSRYLVKRTGEKVFLECVQDMDHENMFWYRQDPGLGLRLIYFSYDVKMKEKGDIPEGYSVSREKKERFSLILESASTNQTSMYLCASRPAGVPVLPPYEQYFGPGTRLTVT.

This clonotype appeared many times. The gene calls are TRBV7-8 and TRBJ2-1, with 10 bases lining up with TRBD2. CDR3 size: 15 residues. Germline V gene sequence: CDR1 SGHVS, CDR2 FQNEAQ. V shed 5 bases, J shed 5 bases, and the junction held 6 bases outside the gene matches. The CDR3 nucleotides are TGTGCCAGCAGCCCACTAGCGGGGAACCACAATGAGCAGTTCTTC. Its translation: CASSPLAGNHNEQFF.

This clonotype has ten or more counts. This sequence joins TRBV7-6 and TRBJ2-2; D is unresolved. This CDR3 has 14 amino acids. V was cut by 5 bases and J by 3 bases, with 10 bases left in between. In germline, CDR1 is SGHVS, CDR2 FNYEAQ. The CDR3 nucleotides read TGTGCCAGCAGCCTCAGGCCTTACACCGGGGAGCTGTTTTTT. It yields the protein CASSLRPYTGELFF.

Comment on this clonotype: A junction end diverges from the germline sequence, so it may reflect a read error. The chain recombines TRBV5-3 with TRBJ1-4; no reliable D call. Being an ORF, TRBV5-3 has a function that is uncertain. CDR3 length: 15 residues. Here the CDR3 DNA reads TGTGCCAGCAGCTTCAGAGGACGGATTAATGAAAAACTGTTTTTT. Its translation: CASSFRGRINEKLFF.

Turning to this clonotype: The junction departs from the called germline gene at one end, perhaps through a read error. The rearrangement joins TRBV11-2 to TRBJ2-3; D may be TRBD1 (5 bases). Per the germline V gene, CDR1 is SGHAT and CDR2 is FQNNGV. The CDR3 runs 21 residues. The CDR3 is CVSSLAPLGPLKHMIADTQYF. In DNA, the CDR3 is TGTGTCAGCAGCTTAGCTCCCTTGGGGCCCCTTAAACACATGATTGCAGATACGCAGTATTTT.

This clonotype was seen only a few times. The chain has TRBV5-1 and TRBJ1-2, with D possibly being TRBD1 (5 bases). The CDR3 is made up of 17 amino acids. The germline gives CDR1 SGHRS, CDR2 YFSETQ. The V and J ends lost 0 bases and 2 bases respectively, with 17 bases between them. CDR3 coding DNA: TGCGCCAGCAGCTTGGAAGGGGAGCCCCATGTCAACTATGGCTACACCTTC. Protein product: CASSLEGEPHVNYGYTF.

The chain combines TRBV7-6 with TRBJ2-3; D not resolved. V was clipped by 5 bases and J by 4 bases, with 10 bases between them. The CDR3 is made up of 13 amino acids. Germline lookup yields CDR1 SGHVS and CDR2 FNYEAQ. The CDR3 loop reads CASSHLSADTQYF. CDR3 nucleotides: TGTGCCAGCAGCCATCTATCCGCAGATACGCAGTATTTT. The full variable domain, in which reference TRBV7-6 and TRBJ2-3 provide the parts outside the CDR3, is GAGVSQSPRYKVTKRGQDVALRCDPISGHVSLYWYRQALGQGPEFLTYFNYEAQQDKSGLPNDRFSAERPEGSISTLTIQRTEQRDSAMYRCASSHLSADTQYFGPGTRLTVL.

Worth noting for this clonotype: This may arise from a read error, as a much more abundant clone is one base away. The chain links TRBV12-3 or TRBV12-4 to TRBJ2-7, with no clear D. This CDR3 comprises 13 residues. The DNA for the CDR3 is TGTGTCAGCAGTTTGTCCAAGCTCTACGAGCAGTACTTC. Translation gives CVSSLSKLYEQYF.

Points on this clonotype: A read error is possible here, since a much larger clone lies one base away. The rearrangement links TRBV14 to TRBJ2-1; tentative D call: TRBD1 (6 bases). Germline CDR1 is SGHDN and CDR2 is FVKESK. This CDR3 has 14 amino acids. V was pared by 4 bases and J by 4 bases, with 11 bases between. The CDR3 bases are TGTGCCAGCAGCCTCCGGGACAAATACAATGAGCAGTTCTTC. Translating it yields CASSLRDKYNEQFF.

The chain couples TRBV11-3 to TRBJ2-1; no clear D. The CDR3 contains 15 residues. The V and J ends lost 4 bases and 0 bases respectively, with 10 bases between them. Germline CDR1 reads SGHNT; CDR2 reads YENEEA. In DNA, the CDR3 is TGTGCCAGCAGCTCTCTATACGGCTCCTACAATGAGCAGTTCTTC. Translation: CASSSLYGSYNEQFF.

This clonotype turned up a few times. This chain uses TRBV9 with TRBJ2-2, with 7 positions matching TRBD2. Germline values: CDR1 SGDLS, CDR2 YYNGEE. The CDR3 extends over 15 amino acids. J was trimmed by 4 bases and V by 3 bases; bases with no gene match: 6. The CDR3 sequence: CASSGGDYITGELFF. DNA for the CDR3: TGTGCCAGCAGCGGAGGGGACTACATCACCGGGGAGCTGTTTTTT.

This clonotype has a single count. A clone one base away is much larger, so this may be a read error. This chain connects TRBV7-6 to TRBJ2-2, with 12 bases matching TRBD2. The CDR3 is 16 residues long. Trimming removed 10 bases from V and 5 bases from J; junction bases left unmatched: 11. Germline lookup yields CDR1 SGHVS and CDR2 FNYEAQ. The DNA of the CDR3 is TGTGCCAACAGTTTGACTAGCGGGGGCTTGACCGGGGAGCTGTTTTTT. This encodes CANSLTSGGLTGELFF.

Note on this clonotype: No conserved phenylalanine or tryptophan ends this CDR3, so it is likely a read error. The V and J genes are TRBV28 and TRBJ2-1; TRBD2 matches at 13 bases. Unmatched junction bases numbered 11, after V lost 4 bases and J lost 5 bases. CDR1 and CDR2 from the germline V gene are MDHEN and SYDVKM. This CDR3 region has 18 residues. The CDR3 loop reads CASSYQTWTSGGHNEQFY. The CDR3 bases are TGTGCCAGCAGTTATCAAACCTGGACTAGCGGGGGACACAATGAGCAGTTCTAC.

The CDR3 loop is CASSLSLGSVDTQYF. The CDR3 DNA reads as TGTGCCAGCAGTTTAAGTCTAGGATCGGTAGATACGCAGTATTTT. The gene calls are TRBV27 and TRBJ2-3; D call uncertain. CDR3 length equals 15 residues. CDR1 and CDR2 from the germline V gene are MNHEY and SMNVEV (reference sequence). V dropped 2 bases and J dropped 5 bases, with 14 bases sitting between them.

The chain has TRBV28 and TRBJ1-3, with D uncertain. V was clipped by 3 bases and J by 4 bases, with 19 bases between them. Germline CDR1 reads MDHEN; CDR2 reads SYDVKM. The CDR3 is 17 residues long. The CDR3 sequence is CASSFPTHSGDGNTIYF. As DNA, the CDR3 is TGTGCCAGCAGTTTCCCAACCCATTCAGGAGACGGAAACACCATATATTTT. Full variable domain (missing parts from reference TRBV28 and TRBJ1-3): DVKVTQSSRYLVKRTGEKVFLECVQDMDHENMFWYRQDPGLGLRLIYFSYDVKMKEKGDIPEGYSVSREKKERFSLILESASTNQTSMYLCASSFPTHSGDGNTIYFGEGSWLTVV.

This clonotype showed up just a few times. The rearrangement links TRBV19 to TRBJ1-6; D call uncertain. The CDR3 is 16 amino acids. The V gene's germline CDR1 is LNHDA and CDR2 SQIVND (reference sequence). The V and J ends lost 5 bases and 9 bases respectively, with 20 bases between them. CDR3: CASSEKLTLGFSPLHF. The CDR3 DNA follows: TGTGCCAGTAGTGAGAAACTAACCCTAGGGTTTTCACCCCTCCACTTT.